This T cell receptor (beta chain) is from a study of blood T cells in healthy people across ages. A second roughly 6 to 12 cycle PCR used barcoded and J-beta primers. MiXCR was run by TCRdb on the 5' RACE reads, yielding one entry per CDR3 protein. The sample carries about 290,000 distinct CDR3 sequences, about 25% recorded once. The junction had 15 bases not matched to a gene; V was cut back by 6 bases and J by 7 bases. Looked up from germline, CDR1 is DFQATT and CDR2 is SNEGSKA (reference sequence). The length of the CDR3 is 17 residues. This clonotype has just a few counts. Peripheral blood, approximately 10 milliliters per donor, was collected.

The chain employs TRBV20-1 and TRBJ2-1, with 13 nucleotides matching TRBD2. The origin of this receptor is an older woman in good health. Material for sequencing was blood. The CDR3 region is CSAGGRLAGGPQNEQFF. The CDR3 DNA is TGCAGTGCCGGAGGGAGACTAGCGGGAGGCCCTCAAAATGAGCAGTTCTTC.